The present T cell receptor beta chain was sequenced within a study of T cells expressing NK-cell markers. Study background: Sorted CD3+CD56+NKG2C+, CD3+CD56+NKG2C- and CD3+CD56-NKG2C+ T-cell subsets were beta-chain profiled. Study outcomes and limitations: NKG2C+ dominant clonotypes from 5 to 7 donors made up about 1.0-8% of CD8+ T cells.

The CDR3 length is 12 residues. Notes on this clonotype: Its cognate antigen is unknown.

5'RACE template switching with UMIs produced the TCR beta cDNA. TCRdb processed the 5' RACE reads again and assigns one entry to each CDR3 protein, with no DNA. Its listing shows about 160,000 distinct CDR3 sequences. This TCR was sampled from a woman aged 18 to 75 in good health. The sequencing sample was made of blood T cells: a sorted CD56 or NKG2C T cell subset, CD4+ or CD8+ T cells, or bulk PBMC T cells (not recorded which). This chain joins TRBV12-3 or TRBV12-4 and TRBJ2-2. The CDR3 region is CASAGNTGELFF.